This record concerns one T cell receptor (beta chain) sequence. This sample was taken from a study of technical replicates of blood from a handful of donors. The germline V gene has CDR1 MDHEN and CDR2 SYDVKM. The V gene lost 6 bases and the J gene lost 7 bases, with 12 bases spanning the gap. This CDR3 is built from 13 residues. Sequencing was performed with immunoSEQ multiplex PCR; in TCRdb, only in-frame clones are kept and a portion is missing. The sample carries just under 45,000 clones, 90% to 97% recorded once. This TCR derives from a human donor in good health. The sample was T cells isolated from PBMCs. The rearrangement joins TRBV28 to TRBJ2-2; D is undetermined. CDR3 sequence reads: CASSPLVVGELFF. For the CDR3, the DNA is TGTGCCAGCAGCCCTCTAGTGGTCGGGGAGCTGTTTTTT.